The present entry profiles one TCR beta chain with its context. Germline assignment: CDR1 SQVTM and CDR2 ANQGSEA. CDR3 length equals 13 residues. Trimming pared 2 bases from V and 0 bases from J, leaving 8 bases between. The content of samples before DNA extraction was roughly 0.9-11 million cryopreserved PBMC. This entry comes from a study of long-term antiretroviral therapy in people with HIV. Researchers report immunoSEQ v3.0 was run at survey level. Sequenced by immunoSEQ multiplex PCR; TCRdb stores in-frame clones only, minus some. The profile covers 30,000 to 40,000 clones, with roughly 87% appearing a single time and under 15% taken by the ten largest.

The source of this sequence is a man in his late teens or twenties with HIV. The chain joins TRBV29-1 to TRBJ2-7; D is unresolved. The specimen comprised unsorted PBMCs, sampled 1.1 years after starting antiretroviral therapy. The CDR3 DNA reads as TGCAGCGTTGAACTGGGAAGCTCCTACGAGCAGTACTTC. It specifies CSVELGSSYEQYF.